This note documents a single T cell receptor beta chain sequence. The antigen is undetermined. TCRdb's copy holds only in-frame clones and misses some; the assay was immunoSEQ multiplex PCR. The sample includes 110,000 to 150,000 clones, roughly 91% of them seen just once. The data stem from a study of CD4+ T cells in melanoma. Germline CDR1 SGHAT, CDR2 FQNNGV. CDR3 length: 19 amino acids. With 4 bases clipped from V and 5 bases from J, the junction kept 18 bases outside the gene matches. Overall study results and limits: In melanoma, neoantigen-specific CD4+ T cells reportedly differed in differentiation state. CD8+ T cell, macrophage and B cell function reportedly correlated with neoantigen-specific CD4+ T cells.

This chain joins TRBV11-2 and TRBJ2-3, with TRBD2 matching 10 bases. This TCR was recovered from a human donor with melanoma. The CDR3 here is CASSSFGRLAGELGDTQYF. The DNA of the CDR3 is TGTGCCAGCAGCTCATTTGGGCGTCTAGCGGGGGAATTAGGAGATACGCAGTATTTT.